This T cell receptor (beta chain) was recovered during a study of CD8+CD57+ T cells in acquired aplastic anemia. Study-level information: On average, sorted CD4+ and CD8+ cells gave about 2.9 ug of DNA. Findings and caveats of the study: Simpson's diversity of CD8+ cells was not significantly different in patients compared with controls. Patients and controls had in common twenty-nine CD8+ CDR3 sequences.

The template used for profiling TCR beta VDJ and CDR3 was genomic DNA. TCRdb ran MiXCR on the reads and lists one entry per CDR3 protein. This table holds about 170,000 distinct CDR3 sequences, around 40% found once. With respect to this clonotype: Its antigen is as yet unknown.

This CDR3 has 16 amino acids. CDR1 is ENHRY, CDR2 SYGVKD, per germline. V was clipped by 8 bases and J by 6 bases; unmatched bases: 9. The origin of this receptor is a human donor in good health. The sequenced sample consisted of sorted CD4+, CD8+, or CD8+CD57+ T cells (not recorded which) from PBMCs. The chain recombines TRBV10-3 with TRBJ2-1; the match to TRBD2 covers 14 bases. CDR3 DNA sequence: TGTGCCATCGGGGGAGGGACTAGCGGGGGATTCAATGAGCAGTTCTTC. Amino acids: CAIGGGTSGGFNEQFF.